Listed below are T cell receptor beta chains from one sample, sequenced in a study of T-cell reconstitution after alpha-beta-depleted transplantation in children. One entry per CDR3 protein, called by TCRdb with MiXCR from the PCR reads. The top ten clones hold approximately 2.3% of a sample with about 500,000 distinct CDR3 sequences, approximately 30% of them seen once. The specimen was PBMCs from the stem cell graft donor, collected from the stem cell graft. These receptors all come from a human donor who donated a stem cell graft to a child with aplastic anemia. CDR3s include the opening cysteine and the closing phenylalanine or tryptophan. The D gene is left open where the match is weak. A row's size may be missing; if present it is once, few, many or a size class.

abundance	v_gene	d_gene	j_gene	len	CDR3nt	CDR3aa
once	TRBV20-1	-	TRBJ2-5	12	TGCAGTGCGCCCTATGTAGGAGAGACCCAGTACTTC	CSAPYVGETQYF
-	TRBV24-1	-	TRBJ2-5	12	TGTGCCACCTGTGATGGGAAAGAGACCCAGTACTTC	CATCDGKETQYF
-	TRBV6-1	-	TRBJ2-1	18	TGTGCCAGCAGTACGCCCCAATCTTTAGCGGCATACTACAATGAGCAGTTCTTC	CASSTPQSLAAYYNEQFF
-	TRBV12-3/TRBV12-4	TRBD1	TRBJ2-2	16	TGTGCCAGCAGTTCGCCTAATACAGGGGCCACCGGGGAGCTGTTTTTT	CASSSPNTGATGELFF
-	TRBV12-5	-	TRBJ1-1	15	TGTGCTAGTGGTCCCTTTATGGGGAGGAGCACTGAAGCTTTCTTT	CASGPFMGRSTEAFF
few	TRBV20-1	TRBD1	TRBJ2-5	15	TGCAGTGCATTGGGGCTGACAGGGGGCGTGGAGACCCAGTACTTC	CSALGLTGGVETQYF
-	TRBV7-2	TRBD1	TRBJ1-2	16	TGTGCCAGCAGTTCTACCCTCGACAGGGGGAACTATGGCTACACCTTC	CASSSTLDRGNYGYTF
-	TRBV20-1	-	TRBJ1-1	13	TGCAGCCCGGGAGGGGGGGAGAACACTGAAGCTTTCTTT	CSPGGGENTEAFF
-	TRBV29-1	-	TRBJ2-7	13	TGCAGCGTTGTGGGGGGAGAGCCCTACGAGCAGTACTTC	CSVVGGEPYEQYF
-	TRBV7-9	-	TRBJ1-1	15	TGTGCCAGCAGCTTATTACAGGGAGAGGGCACTGAAGCTTTCTTT	CASSLLQGEGTEAFF
-	TRBV11-3	-	TRBJ2-3	13	TGTGCCAGCAGCATCCTAGGGAAGGATACGCAGTATTTT	CASSILGKDTQYF
-	TRBV5-1	TRBD1	TRBJ1-2	16	TGCGCCAGCAGCTTCGGCGGGACAGGGGATAACTATGGCTACACCTTC	CASSFGGTGDNYGYTF
-	TRBV29-1	-	TRBJ1-2	10	TGCAGCGCCGCGGATGGTGGCTACACCTTC	CSAADGGYTF
-	TRBV4-1	-	TRBJ1-5	15	TGCGCCAGCAGCCCCCAGGGCCAGGGAGATCAGCCCCAGCATTTT	CASSPQGQGDQPQHF
-	TRBV7-9	-	TRBJ2-7	14	TGTGCCAGCAGCTCTCAGGGAATCTCCTACGAGCAGTACTTC	CASSSQGISYEQYF
-	TRBV29-1	TRBD2	TRBJ2-7	16	TGCAGCGTCCAATTGCGTAGCGGGAGCTTCTACCACGAGCAGTACTTC	CSVQLRSGSFYHEQYF
few	TRBV9	-	TRBJ1-2	14	TGTGCCAGCAGCGTAGAGGTAGGGACCTATGGCTACACCTTC	CASSVEVGTYGYTF
-	TRBV6-1	-	TRBJ2-1	14	TGTGCCAGCAGACAAACAGGGTTTCTAAATGAGCAGTTCTTC	CASRQTGFLNEQFF
few	TRBV20-1	-	TRBJ1-5	16	TGCAGTGTCCCCGATCCAGCCGCTTTTAGCAATCAGCCCCAGCATTTT	CSVPDPAAFSNQPQHF
-	TRBV30	TRBD2	TRBJ2-3	15	TGTGCCTGGAGTCTTTGGACTAGAAACACAGATACGCAGTATTTT	CAWSLWTRNTDTQYF
few	TRBV12-3/TRBV12-4	-	TRBJ2-7	15	TGTGCCAGCAGTCCCAGAGGGGGGACCCACTACGAGCAGTACTTC	CASSPRGGTHYEQYF
-	TRBV7-2	-	TRBJ1-1	14	TGTGCCAGCACTACTAACGGGTGGAACACTGAAGCTTTCTTT	CASTTNGWNTEAFF
many	TRBV7-6	TRBD2	TRBJ2-2	16	TGTGCCAGCAGCTTAGCAACTAGCGGGATTACCGGGGAGCTGTTTTTT	CASSLATSGITGELFF
few	TRBV7-2	TRBD2	TRBJ2-3	16	TGTGCCAGCAGCTTACGGGGCGGGAGTGGTCCAGATACGCAGTATTTT	CASSLRGGSGPDTQYF
few	TRBV6-1	TRBD2	TRBJ2-1	17	TGTGCCAGCAGTCCCACTAGCGGGGGCACTTCCTACAATGAGCAGTTCTTC	CASSPTSGGTSYNEQFF
few	TRBV5-1	-	TRBJ1-2	14	TGCGCCAGCAGCTTACGGGGAGAAGACTATGGCTACACCTTC	CASSLRGEDYGYTF
-	TRBV5-1	-	TRBJ2-3	18	TGCGCCAGCAGCTTGAAAACCTCTGCCACAGGGTACACAGATACGCAGTATTTT	CASSLKTSATGYTDTQYF
few	TRBV10-3	TRBD1	TRBJ1-5	13	TGTGCCATCAGTCCGGGACAGGGGAATCCCCAGCATTTT	CAISPGQGNPQHF
-	TRBV5-1	-	TRBJ1-1	13	TGCGCCAGCAGCCCGAAGATGAACACTGAAGCTTTCTTT	CASSPKMNTEAFF
-	TRBV28	TRBD2	TRBJ2-7	16	TGTGCCAGCAGTTTATTGACTAGCGGGAGCTCCTACGAGCAGTACTTC	CASSLLTSGSSYEQYF
-	TRBV27	-	TRBJ2-1	15	TGTGCCAGCAGTTTTCCAGGGGCCATCGGCAATGAGCAGTTCTTC	CASSFPGAIGNEQFF
few	TRBV5-4	TRBD2	TRBJ2-7	17	TGTGCCAGCAGCTTGATGGTCCTAGCGGGCACAGCCTACGAGCAGTACTTC	CASSLMVLAGTAYEQYF
-	TRBV7-2	TRBD2	TRBJ2-3	15	TGTGCCAGCAGCTTAGTGATGACTAGCGGAGATACGCAGTATTTT	CASSLVMTSGDTQYF
-	TRBV28	TRBD2	TRBJ2-1	18	TGTGCCAGCAGTTTATGGACTAGCGGGAGGGCCGGTGACAATGAGCAGTTCTTC	CASSLWTSGRAGDNEQFF
few	TRBV5-1	-	TRBJ1-1	13	TGCGCCAGCAGCTTGGGACAGGCCGCTCAAGCTTTCTTT	CASSLGQAAQAFF
few	TRBV5-5	-	TRBJ1-2	14	TGTGCCAGCAGCTTGGTTGGCGGATCCTATGGCTACACCTTC	CASSLVGGSYGYTF
-	TRBV6-6	-	TRBJ1-5	13	TGTGCCAGCAGTTACGACAGGAATCAGCCCCAGCATTTT	CASSYDRNQPQHF
-	TRBV12-3/TRBV12-4	TRBD1	TRBJ1-2	16	TGTGCCAGCACTACCGATTGGGGACAGGGGGCGCGAGGCTACACCTTC	CASTTDWGQGARGYTF
-	TRBV6-2/TRBV6-3	-	TRBJ1-2	14	TGTGCCAGCAGTTACCGCACAGGGATGGTCGGCTACACCTTC	CASSYRTGMVGYTF
few	TRBV10-3	-	TRBJ2-3	11	TGTGCCATCAGTGGTTCAGATACGCAGTATTTT	CAISGSDTQYF